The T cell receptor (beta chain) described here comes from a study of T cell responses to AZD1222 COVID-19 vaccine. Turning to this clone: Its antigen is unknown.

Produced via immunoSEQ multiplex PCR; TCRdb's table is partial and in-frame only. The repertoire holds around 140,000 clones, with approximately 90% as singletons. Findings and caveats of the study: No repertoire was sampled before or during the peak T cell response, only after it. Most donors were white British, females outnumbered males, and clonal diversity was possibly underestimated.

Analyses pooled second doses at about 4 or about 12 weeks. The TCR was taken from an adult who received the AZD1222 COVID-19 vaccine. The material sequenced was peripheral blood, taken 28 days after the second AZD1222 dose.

The DNA for the CDR3 is TGTGCCAGCAGTGGGGCGGGGGCAACTCTAGCCTACGAGCAGTACTTC. Translating it yields CASSGAGATLAYEQYF. The V call is TRBV28, the J call TRBJ2-7; weak D call: TRBD2 (7 bases). V shed 5 bases and J shed 2 bases, with 19 bases lying between them. The CDR3 loop spans 16 amino acids. Germline values: CDR1 MDHEN, CDR2 SYDVKM.